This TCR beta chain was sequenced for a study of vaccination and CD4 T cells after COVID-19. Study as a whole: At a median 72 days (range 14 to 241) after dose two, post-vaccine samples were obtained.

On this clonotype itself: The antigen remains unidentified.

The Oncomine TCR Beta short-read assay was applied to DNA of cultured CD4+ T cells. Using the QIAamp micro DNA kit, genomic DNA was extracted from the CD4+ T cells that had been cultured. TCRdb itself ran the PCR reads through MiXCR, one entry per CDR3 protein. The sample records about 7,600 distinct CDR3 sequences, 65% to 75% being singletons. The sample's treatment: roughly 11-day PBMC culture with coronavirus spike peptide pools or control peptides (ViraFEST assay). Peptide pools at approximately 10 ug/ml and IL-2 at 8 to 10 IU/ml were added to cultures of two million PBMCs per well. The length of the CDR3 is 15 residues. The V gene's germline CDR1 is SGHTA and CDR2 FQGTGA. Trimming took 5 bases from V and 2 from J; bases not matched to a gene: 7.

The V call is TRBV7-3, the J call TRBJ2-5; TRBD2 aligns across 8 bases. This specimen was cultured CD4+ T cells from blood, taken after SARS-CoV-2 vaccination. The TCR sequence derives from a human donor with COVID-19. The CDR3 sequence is CASSPSGGGQETQYF. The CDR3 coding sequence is TGTGCCAGCAGCCCCAGCGGGGGAGGACAAGAGACCCAGTACTTC.